The clone carrying this T cell receptor beta chain has just a few counts. The sample comes from a study of beta chain features in type 1 diabetes. Trimming shortened V by 4 bases and J by 4 bases, and 13 bases separated the two germline ends. Germline V gives CDR1 SGHNT, CDR2 YYREEE (reference sequence). The CDR3 covers 14 residues. Expressed TCRB transcripts were sequenced after all isolated RNA was converted to cDNA. Sequencing used immunoSEQ multiplex PCR; TCRdb keeps in-frame clones, though not all of them. The data contain about 220,000 clones, around 9.9% of them seen just once; the ten biggest clones take up 1% to 1.5%.

This TCR came from a man aged 18 to 35 in good health. Sequencing was done on a sample of central memory CD4+ T cells from blood. The rearrangement uses TRBV5-4 and TRBJ2-3, with a weak D call TRBD1 (7 bases). CDR3 sequence reads: CASSHAGTADTQYF. The CDR3 region has the DNA TGTGCCAGCAGCCACGCGGGGACAGCAGATACGCAGTATTTT. Based on the CDR3 plus reference TRBV5-4 and TRBJ2-3, the full variable domain is ETGVTQSPTHLIKTRGQQVTLRCSSQSGHNTVSWYQQALGQGPQFIFQYYREEENGRGNFPPRFSGLQFPNYSSELNVNALELDDSALYLCASSHAGTADTQYFGPGTRLTVL.